This T cell receptor beta chain is from a study of neurological immune-mediated disorders. Germline CDR1 SGDLS, CDR2 YYNGEE. Losses at the gene ends were 1 base for V and 7 bases for J; bases not matched to a gene: 8. The CDR3 contains 16 residues. From the 5' RACE reads, TCRdb called clonotypes with MiXCR, one entry per CDR3 protein. The table has 54,000 or so distinct CDR3 sequences, roughly 3.2% seen once. In the case of this clonotype: Its cognate antigen is unknown.

Unsorted libraries were generated from 2 million PBMCs held at -80 degrees C. Study conclusions and caveats: According to phylogenetic grouping, one related-CDR3 cluster, a possible signature, contained the repertoires of 18 of 34 multiple sclerosis patients. Subjects shared no identical expanded-clone CDR3 amino acid sequences, suggesting private TCR-beta repertoires in all groups. None of the features examined (clinical or MRI) was associated with the multiple sclerosis repertoire cluster.

This rearrangement joins TRBV9 to TRBJ2-1; TRBD2 agrees at 10 bases. This TCR came from a woman in her twenties or thirties with multiple sclerosis. Material for sequencing was PBMCs. The CDR3 loop is CASSVKREGPDNEQFF. The CDR3 nucleotides are TGTGCCAGCAGCGTAAAGCGGGAGGGCCCCGATAATGAGCAGTTCTTC.